These 5 T cell receptor beta chains came from one sample sequenced in a study of beta chain features in type 1 diabetes. General observations from the study: Moderate yet significant TCRB CDR3 shortening was seen in Type 1 diabetes patients in all four CD4+ subsets.

The authors reverse transcribed all of the isolated RNA, so sequencing captured expressed TCRB transcripts. Produced via immunoSEQ multiplex PCR; TCRdb's table is partial and in-frame only. The sample has hundreds of thousands of clones, around 15% seen once. No cognate antigen is known for these TCRs. Sequenced material: naive CD4+ T cells from blood. The origin of the receptors is a man aged 18 to 29 with type 1 diabetes.

V gene TRBV19 combines with J gene TRBJ2-7, with D hard to call. Trimming stripped 3 bases from V and 2 bases from J, with 11 bases between. CDR1 and CDR2 from the germline V gene are LNHDA and SQIVND (reference sequence). CDR3 length: 14 residues. CDR3 protein: CASSIRHGAYEQYF. CDR3 coding DNA: TGTGCCAGTAGTATTCGGCATGGAGCCTACGAGCAGTACTTC.

As DNA, the CDR3 is TGTGCCAGCAGTGAAGCGCCGGGAGCTTTCTTT. Residues: CASSEAPGAFF. This chain joins TRBV6-1 and TRBJ1-1; no clear D gene. The germline V gene has CDR1 MNHNS and CDR2 SASEGT. This CDR3 region has 11 residues. V lost 0 bases, J lost 10 bases, and 6 bases lay in between.

In this sample, this clone turned up a few times. J is TRBJ1-1 and V is TRBV27; possibly TRBD1 for D (6 bases). V was clipped by 4 bases and J by 0 bases, with 12 bases between them. This CDR3 contains 15 residues. Germline V CDR1 and CDR2: MNHEY, SMNVEV (reference sequence). As DNA, the CDR3 is TGTGCCAGCAGTTCTAGGACAGCCTTGAACACTGAAGCTTTCTTT. Its translation: CASSSRTALNTEAFF.

This clone was observed a handful of times. The J gene is TRBJ1-1, the V gene TRBV2, with TRBD1 matching 10 bases. Germline assignment: CDR1 SNHLY and CDR2 FYNNEI. The V segment lost 4 bases and the J segment 3 bases; nucleotides outside the gene matches: 5. The CDR3 covers 15 residues. CDR3 in amino acids: CASSARGTGDTEAFF. The CDR3 coding sequence is TGTGCCAGCAGTGCCAGGGGGACAGGGGACACTGAAGCTTTCTTT.

The V and J genes are TRBV28 and TRBJ1-2, with D perhaps TRBD1 (5 bases). With 7 bases removed from V and 7 bases from J, the gap between germline ends came to 13 bases. There are 12 residues in the CDR3. Germline CDR1 reads MDHEN; CDR2 reads SYDVKM. The CDR3 loop reads CASTFWGGGYTF. The DNA for the CDR3 is TGTGCCAGCACGTTCTGGGGCGGTGGCTACACCTTC.